Sequencing of this T cell receptor beta chain was carried out in a study of glioma-infiltrating T cells. Study background: Sequencing aimed for roughly 4.5- to 11-fold coverage of 750,000 to 1,000,000 peripheral T cells.

The ends were cut back, 5 bases at V and 5 bases at J, with 13 bases in the middle. Germline values: CDR1 SGHTA, CDR2 FQGTGA. CDR3 length: 14 residues. TCR alpha and beta CDR3 regions were amplified from RNA using iRepertoire nested multiplex PCR. TCRdb passed the multiplex PCR reads through MiXCR, listing each CDR3 protein once. The data hold around 350,000 distinct CDR3 sequences, with 41% observed a single time. The source of this sequence is a human donor with low-grade glioma or glioblastoma, undergoing nonglioma brain surgery, or in good health (not recorded which). Material for sequencing was glioma tissue, nonneoplastic brain tissue, or PBMCs (not recorded which). This chain connects TRBV7-3 to TRBJ2-1; D is unclear. This CDR3 reads CASSPLEQNNEQFF. In DNA form, the CDR3 reads TGTGCCAGCAGCCCTCTCGAACAAAACAATGAGCAGTTCTTC.